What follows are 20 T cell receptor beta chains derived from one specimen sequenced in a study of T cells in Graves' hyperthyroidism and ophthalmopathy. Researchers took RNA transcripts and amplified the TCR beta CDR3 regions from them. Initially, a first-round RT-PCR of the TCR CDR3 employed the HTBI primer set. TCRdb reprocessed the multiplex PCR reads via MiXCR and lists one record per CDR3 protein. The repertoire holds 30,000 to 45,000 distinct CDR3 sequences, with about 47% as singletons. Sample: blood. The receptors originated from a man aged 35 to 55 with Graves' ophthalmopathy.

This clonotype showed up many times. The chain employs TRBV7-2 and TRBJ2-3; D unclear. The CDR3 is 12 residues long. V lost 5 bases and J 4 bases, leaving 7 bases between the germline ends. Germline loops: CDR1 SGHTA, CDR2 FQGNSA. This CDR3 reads CASSRRSDTQYF. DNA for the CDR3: TGTGCCAGCAGCCGCCGCTCAGATACGCAGTATTTT.

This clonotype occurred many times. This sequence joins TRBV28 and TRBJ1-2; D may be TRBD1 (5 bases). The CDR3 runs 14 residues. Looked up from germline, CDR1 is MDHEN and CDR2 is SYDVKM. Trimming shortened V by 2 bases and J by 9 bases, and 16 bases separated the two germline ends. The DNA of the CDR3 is TGTGCCAGCAGTTTAGGGGCCGCTCTACTCAGCTACACCTTC. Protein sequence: CASSLGAALLSYTF.

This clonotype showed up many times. DNA for the CDR3: TGTGCCAGCAGCTTAGGCGGGGTATACGAAAAACTGTTTTTT. Its protein product is CASSLGGVYEKLFF. The chain links TRBV9 to TRBJ1-4, with D uncertain. The ends were cut back, 4 bases at V and 8 bases at J, with 15 bases in the middle. The germline gives CDR1 SGDLS, CDR2 YYNGEE. The CDR3 contains 14 residues.

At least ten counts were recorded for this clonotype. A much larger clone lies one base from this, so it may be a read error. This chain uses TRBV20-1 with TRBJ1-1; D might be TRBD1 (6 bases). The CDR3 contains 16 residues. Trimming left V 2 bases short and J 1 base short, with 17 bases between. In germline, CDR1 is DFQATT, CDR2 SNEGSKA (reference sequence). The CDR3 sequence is CSARHLAGASNTEAFF. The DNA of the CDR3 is TGCAGTGCTAGACATCTCGCGGGGGCCTCGAACACTGAAGCTTTCTTT.

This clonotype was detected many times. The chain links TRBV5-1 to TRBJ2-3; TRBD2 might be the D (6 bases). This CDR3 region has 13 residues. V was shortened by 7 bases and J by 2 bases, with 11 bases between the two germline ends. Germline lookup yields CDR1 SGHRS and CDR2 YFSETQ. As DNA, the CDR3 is TGCGCCAGCCGGGACTCCTCCACAGATACGCAGTATTTT. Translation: CASRDSSTDTQYF. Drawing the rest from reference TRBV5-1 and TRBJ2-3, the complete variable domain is KAGVTQTPRYLIKTRGQQVTLSCSPISGHRSVSWYQQTPGQGLQFLFEYFSETQRNKGNFPGRFSGRQFSNSRSEMNVSTLELGDSALYLCASRDSSTDTQYFGPGTRLTVL.

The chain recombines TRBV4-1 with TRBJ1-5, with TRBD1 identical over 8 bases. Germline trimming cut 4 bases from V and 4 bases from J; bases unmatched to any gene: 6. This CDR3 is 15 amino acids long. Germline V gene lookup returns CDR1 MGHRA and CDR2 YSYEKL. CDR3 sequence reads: CASSPRTGWNQPQHF. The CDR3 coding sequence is TGCGCCAGCAGCCCTCGGACAGGGTGGAATCAGCCCCAGCATTTT.

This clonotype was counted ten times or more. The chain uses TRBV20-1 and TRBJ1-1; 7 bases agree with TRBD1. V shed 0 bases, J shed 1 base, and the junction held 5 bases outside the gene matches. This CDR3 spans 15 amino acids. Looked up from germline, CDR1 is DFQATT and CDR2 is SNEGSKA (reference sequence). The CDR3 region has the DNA TGCAGTGCTAGAGACGCGGGACAGCCGAACACTGAAGCTTTCTTT. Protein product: CSARDAGQPNTEAFF.

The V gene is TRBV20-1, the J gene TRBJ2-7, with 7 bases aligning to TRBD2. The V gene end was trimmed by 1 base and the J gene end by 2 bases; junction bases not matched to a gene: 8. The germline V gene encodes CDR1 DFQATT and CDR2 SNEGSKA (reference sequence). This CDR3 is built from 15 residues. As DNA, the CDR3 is TGCAGTGCTAGAGTACGTGAGCTAGCGGCCTACGAGCAGTACTTC. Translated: CSARVRELAAYEQYF.

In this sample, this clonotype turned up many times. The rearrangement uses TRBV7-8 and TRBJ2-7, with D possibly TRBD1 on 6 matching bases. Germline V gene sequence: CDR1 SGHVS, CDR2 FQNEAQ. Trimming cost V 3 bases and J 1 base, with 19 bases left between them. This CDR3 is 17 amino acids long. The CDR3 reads CASSFARARGGSYEQYF. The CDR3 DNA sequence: TGTGCCAGCAGCTTTGCTCGAGCCAGAGGGGGATCCTACGAGCAGTACTTC.

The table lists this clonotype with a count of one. In nucleotides, the CDR3 is TGCAGCAGTGAGGGGGTGGGGGGGCGCCTTAGTGAGCAGTTCTTC. This encodes CSSEGVGGRLSEQFF. The gene calls are TRBV29-1 and TRBJ2-1, with D possibly matching TRBD2 (7 bases). V was cut by 8 bases and J by 9 bases, with 26 bases left in between. The CDR3 is 15 amino acids. Germline values: CDR1 SQVTM, CDR2 ANQGSEA.

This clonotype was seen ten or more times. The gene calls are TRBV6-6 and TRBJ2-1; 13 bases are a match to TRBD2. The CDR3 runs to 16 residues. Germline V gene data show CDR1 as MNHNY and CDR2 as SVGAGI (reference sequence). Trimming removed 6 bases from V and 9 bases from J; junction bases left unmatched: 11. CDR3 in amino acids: CASSPGTSGKVGEQFF. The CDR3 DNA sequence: TGTGCCAGCAGCCCCGGGACTAGCGGGAAGGTGGGTGAGCAGTTCTTC.

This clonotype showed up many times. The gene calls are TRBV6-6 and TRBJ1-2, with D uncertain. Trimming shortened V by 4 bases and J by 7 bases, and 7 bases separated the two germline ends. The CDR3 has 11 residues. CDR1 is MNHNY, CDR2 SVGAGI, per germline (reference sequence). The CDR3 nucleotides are TGTGCCAGCAGTTCCCCCCCTGGCTACACCTTC. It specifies CASSSPPGYTF.

In DNA, the CDR3 is TGTGCCAGCAGCGCCCGACTAGCGGGAGGGCCAGCGCAGTATTTT. Protein sequence: CASSARLAGGPAQYF. The V gene is TRBV9, the J gene TRBJ2-3; 14 bases fit TRBD2. Losses at the gene ends were 3 bases for V and 10 bases for J; bases not matched to a gene: 7. In germline, CDR1 is SGDLS, CDR2 YYNGEE. The CDR3 is 15 residues long.

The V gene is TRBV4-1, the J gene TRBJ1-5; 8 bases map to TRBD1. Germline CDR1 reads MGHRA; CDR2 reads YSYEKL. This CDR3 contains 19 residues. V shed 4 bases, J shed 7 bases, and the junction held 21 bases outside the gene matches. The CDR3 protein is CASSRGLLPTTGEGQPQHF. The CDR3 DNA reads TGCGCCAGCAGCCGGGGGCTCTTACCTACGACAGGGGAGGGACAGCCCCAGCATTTT.

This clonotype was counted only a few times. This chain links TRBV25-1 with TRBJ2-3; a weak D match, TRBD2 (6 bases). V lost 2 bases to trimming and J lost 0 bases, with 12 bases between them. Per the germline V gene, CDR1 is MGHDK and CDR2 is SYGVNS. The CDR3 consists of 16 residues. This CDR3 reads CASSEGLAPSTDTQYF. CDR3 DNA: TGTGCCAGCAGTGAAGGGCTAGCGCCAAGCACAGATACGCAGTATTTT.

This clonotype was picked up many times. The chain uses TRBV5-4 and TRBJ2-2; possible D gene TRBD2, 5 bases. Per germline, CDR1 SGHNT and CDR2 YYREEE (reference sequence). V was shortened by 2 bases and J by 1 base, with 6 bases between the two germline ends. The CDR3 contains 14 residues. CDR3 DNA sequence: TGTGCCAGCAGCTTACGGGGGAACACCGGGGAGCTGTTTTTT. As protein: CASSLRGNTGELFF.

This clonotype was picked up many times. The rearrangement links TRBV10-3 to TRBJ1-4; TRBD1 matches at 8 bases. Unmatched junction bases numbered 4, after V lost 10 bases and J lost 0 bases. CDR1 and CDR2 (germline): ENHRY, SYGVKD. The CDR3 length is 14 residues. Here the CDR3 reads CATLQGATNEKLFF. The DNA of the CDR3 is TGTGCCACCCTACAGGGGGCAACTAATGAAAAACTGTTTTTT.

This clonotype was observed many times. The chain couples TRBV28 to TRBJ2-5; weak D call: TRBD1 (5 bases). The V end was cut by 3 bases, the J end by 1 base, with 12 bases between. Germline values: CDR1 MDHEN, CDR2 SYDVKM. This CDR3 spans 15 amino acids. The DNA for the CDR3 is TGTGCCAGCAGTTTCCCCTCTCAGGGCCAAGAGACCCAGTACTTC. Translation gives CASSFPSQGQETQYF.

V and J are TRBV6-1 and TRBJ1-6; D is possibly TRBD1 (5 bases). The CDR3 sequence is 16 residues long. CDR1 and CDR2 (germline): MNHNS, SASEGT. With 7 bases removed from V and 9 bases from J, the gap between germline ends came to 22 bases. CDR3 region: CASTGGASGGSSPLHF. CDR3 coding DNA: TGTGCCAGCACCGGCGGGGCTAGCGGGGGGAGTTCACCCCTCCACTTT.

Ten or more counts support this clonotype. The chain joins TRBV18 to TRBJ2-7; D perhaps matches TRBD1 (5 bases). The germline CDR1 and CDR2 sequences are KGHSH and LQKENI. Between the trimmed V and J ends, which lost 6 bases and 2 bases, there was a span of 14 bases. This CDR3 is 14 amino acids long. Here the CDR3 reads CASSADSLTYEQYF. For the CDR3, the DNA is TGTGCCAGCTCGGCCGACAGTTTAACCTACGAGCAGTACTTC.